The 8 T cell receptor beta chains in this list originate from one sample, sequenced in a study of brain T cells in children with intractable seizures (dated by TCRdb to about 2021). The sample's time point label is to be understood as: resected brain tissue, or blood drawn just prior to surgery. Preparation of the library involved the immunoSEQ multiplex PCR assay. As stored in TCRdb, this immuneACCESS dataset retains in-frame rearrangements with V and J assigned. A fraction of the clones does not appear; measured against another copy, unresolved V genes explain less than half of the discrepancy, and the remainder lacks a known reason. For this sample there are tens of thousands of clones; 90% to 95% appear just once. The ten top clones hold more than 1.5% of the sample. The sequencing here drew on peripheral blood, taken at surgery. These receptors were obtained from a boy younger than two with tuberous sclerosis and intractable seizures.

The rearrangement links TRBV11-2 to TRBJ1-3; D unresolved. This CDR3 spans 13 amino acids. The germline V and J ends were trimmed by 0 bases and 3 bases, with 3 bases remaining between them. Looked up from germline, CDR1 is SGHAT and CDR2 is FQNNGV. The CDR3: CASSLERGNTIYF. The CDR3 nucleotides are TGTGCCAGCAGCTTAGAGCGTGGAAACACCATATATTTT.

The chain combines TRBV10-3 with TRBJ2-3; the match to TRBD1 covers 8 bases. CDR3 length equals 14 residues. V gave up 4 bases and J gave up 3 bases; unmatched junction bases: 3. Germline V CDR1 and CDR2: ENHRY, SYGVKD. CDR3 bases: TGTGCCATCAGTGGGACAGGGAGGACAGATACGCAGTATTTT. It yields the protein CAISGTGRTDTQYF.

This rearrangement joins TRBV30 to TRBJ2-1; D not resolved. Germline lookup yields CDR1 GTSNPN and CDR2 SVGIG (reference sequence). Trimming took off 4 bases at V and 8 bases at J, with 15 bases between the two ends. There are 13 residues in the CDR3. CDR3 protein: CAWTPGSLHEQFF. The CDR3 nucleotides are TGTGCCTGGACACCCGGGTCCCTCCATGAGCAGTTCTTC.

The rearrangement uses TRBV30 and TRBJ2-3; 13 bases align to TRBD2. Trimming took 5 bases from V and 9 from J; bases not matched to a gene: 11. The CDR3 consists of 15 residues. Germline values: CDR1 GTSNPN, CDR2 SVGIG (reference sequence). This CDR3 is CAWSKLAGGPGTQYF. CDR3 sequence (DNA): TGTGCCTGGTCGAAACTAGCGGGAGGGCCTGGGACGCAGTATTTT. Drawing the rest from reference TRBV30 and TRBJ2-3, the complete variable domain is SQTIHQWPATLVQPVGSPLSLECTVEGTSNPNLYWYRQAAGRGLQLLFYSVGIGQISSEVPQNLSASRPQDRQFILSSKKLLLSDSGFYLCAWSKLAGGPGTQYFGPGTRLTVL.

Only a few counts were recorded for this clone. The J gene is TRBJ2-7, the V gene TRBV3-1 (or the pseudogene TRBV3-2); the match to TRBD2 covers 11 bases. The germline V gene has CDR1 LGHDT and CDR2 YNNKEL (reference sequence). CDR3 length equals 16 residues. J was trimmed by 2 bases and V by 2 bases; bases with no gene match: 5. The CDR3 loop reads CASSQNSGRVAYEQYF. CDR3 nucleotides: TGTGCCAGCAGCCAAAATAGCGGGAGGGTGGCCTACGAGCAGTACTTC.

The chain links TRBV7-9 to TRBJ1-1, with D hard to call. The CDR3 contains 13 residues. From germline, CDR1 is SEHNR and CDR2 FQNEAQ (reference sequence). The V and J ends lost 5 bases and 1 base respectively, with 8 bases between them. DNA of the CDR3: TGTGCCAGCAGCCTGCGACAGAACACTGAAGCTTTCTTT. It encodes CASSLRQNTEAFF.

The chain employs TRBV18 and TRBJ1-4; 10 bases agree with TRBD1. CDR1 KGHSH and CDR2 LQKENI come from the germline V gene. With 1 base clipped from V and 5 bases from J, the junction kept 10 bases outside the gene matches. There are 18 residues in the CDR3. CDR3 sequence reads: CASSPLLGTGALNEKLFF. The CDR3 nucleotides read TGTGCCAGCTCACCACTTCTTGGGACAGGGGCTTTGAATGAAAAACTGTTTTTT.

This CDR3 is CASSSDSSYEQYF. CDR3 nucleotide sequence: TGTGCCAGTAGTTCCGACAGCTCCTACGAGCAGTACTTC. This chain connects TRBV19 to TRBJ2-7, with a possible D match to TRBD1 (5 bases). This CDR3 has 13 amino acids. Germline CDR1 and CDR2: LNHDA and SQIVND (reference sequence). Trimming stripped 5 bases from V and 0 bases from J, with 8 bases between. Complete variable domain (other parts from reference TRBV19 and TRBJ2-7): DGGITQSPKYLFRKEGQNVTLSCEQNLNHDAMYWYRQDPGQGLRLIYYSQIVNDFQKGDIAEGYSVSREKKESFPLTVTSAQKNPTAFYLCASSSDSSYEQYFGPGTRLTVT.